The 14 T cell receptor beta chains reported below all come from one sample, sequenced in a study of metastatic and nonmetastatic thyroid tumors (dated by TCRdb to 2020 to 2022). Libraries came from PCR. Data came from an Illumina HiSeq 4000. TCRdb trimmed the raw reads at Q25, called clones with MiXCR and kept productive beta chains. Recorded for this sample are tens of thousands of clones; 18% of them occurred a single time. Jointly, the top ten make up 8% to 11% of the sample. None of the patients had been given any treatment before thyroid surgery. Sequenced material: blood. The receptors were sampled from a female donor with papillary thyroid cancer or a benign thyroid nodule (not recorded which). Some clones in this sample may be carry-over from other donors' samples.

This clone was picked up many times. The DNA of the CDR3 is TGTGCCAGCAGTCAAAGGACGTGGGGGGTGAAGAATGAGCAGTTCTTC. It translates to CASSQRTWGVKNEQFF. The rearrangement joins TRBV12-3 or TRBV12-4 to TRBJ2-1; D may be TRBD2 (6 bases). The V end lost 5 bases, the J end lost 7 bases, and 21 bases lay between the germline ends. This CDR3 spans 16 amino acids.

The table lists this clone with a few counts. The chain has TRBV12-3 or TRBV12-4 and TRBJ2-1; 7 positions agree with TRBD2. This CDR3 is built from 15 residues. J lost 8 bases, V lost 6 bases, and 13 bases had no gene match. The CDR3 here is CASSPGTIWSDEQFF. CDR3 bases: TGTGCCAGCAGCCCCGGGACTATCTGGAGTGATGAGCAGTTCTTC.

V gene TRBV2 combines with J gene TRBJ2-1; 7 positions agree with TRBD2. The V gene end was trimmed by 5 bases and the J gene end by 4 bases; junction bases not matched to a gene: 8. In germline, CDR1 is SNHLY, CDR2 FYNNEI. This CDR3 spans 15 amino acids. DNA for the CDR3: TGTGCCAGCAGTCCGACTATCGGGAGGTACAATGAGCAGTTCTTC. It codes for CASSPTIGRYNEQFF.

The sample holds a few counts of this clone. With a much larger clone just one base away, this may be a read error. The chain uses TRBV20-1 and TRBJ2-2; 9 bases map to TRBD2. The trim removed 6 bases at V and 4 bases at J, leaving 18 bases unmatched. This CDR3 is 18 amino acids long. Germline values: CDR1 DFQATT, CDR2 SNEGSKA (reference sequence). The CDR3 is CSAPGTGGGGPTTGELFF. CDR3 bases: TGCAGTGCCCCAGGGACTGGCGGGGGGGGCCCTACCACCGGGGAGCTGTTTTTT.

This clone was seen only a few times. This chain's CDR3 is CASSLGLWGADTQYF. The CDR3 nucleotides read TGCGCCAGCAGCTTGGGATTGTGGGGAGCAGATACGCAGTATTTT. The chain couples TRBV5-1 to TRBJ2-3, with D possibly TRBD2 on 5 matching bases. Trimming removed 0 bases from V and 4 bases from J, with 12 bases in between. Germline lookup yields CDR1 SGHRS and CDR2 YFSETQ. This CDR3 region has 15 residues.

This chain joins TRBV12-3 or TRBV12-4 and TRBJ2-5; tentative D call: TRBD1 (6 bases). Deletions cut 5 bases from V and 2 bases from J, with 9 bases between. The CDR3 spans 13 residues. CDR3 nucleotides: TGTGCCAGCAGTCGGGACACACAAGAGACCCAGTACTTC. Translating gives CASSRDTQETQYF.

This clone has ten or more counts. The gene calls are TRBV5-1 and TRBJ2-7; D ambiguous. The CDR3 is made up of 13 amino acids. Germline V gene data show CDR1 as SGHRS and CDR2 as YFSETQ. Between the trimmed V and J ends, which lost 2 bases and 1 base, there was a span of 7 bases. The CDR3: CASSLSLSYEQYF. DNA for the CDR3: TGCGCCAGCAGCTTATCACTTTCCTACGAGCAGTACTTC.

This clone was recorded a few times. One end of the junction is discordant with germline, which a read error may explain. The CDR3 bases are TGTGCCAGCAGTTACTACCGGGGATACTCTGGAAACACCATATATTTC. It encodes CASSYYRGYSGNTIYF. The rearrangement uses TRBV6-5 and TRBJ1-3; no reliable D call. The length of the CDR3 is 16 residues. The germline gives CDR1 MNHEY, CDR2 SVGAGI.

The V call is TRBV7-9, the J call TRBJ2-7; D call uncertain. CDR1 and CDR2 (germline): SEHNR, FQNEAQ (reference sequence). This CDR3 contains 13 residues. The germline V and J ends were trimmed by 3 bases and 3 bases, with 9 bases remaining between them. The chain's CDR3 is CASSFGVRYEQYF. The DNA for the CDR3 is TGTGCCAGCAGCTTCGGAGTCCGCTACGAGCAGTACTTC.

Comment on this clone: Being one base from a much bigger clone, this may be a read error. V gene TRBV7-7 combines with J gene TRBJ2-1; 7 positions agree with TRBD2. Germline V lookup: CDR1 SSHAT, CDR2 FNYEAQ (reference sequence). CDR3 length: 13 residues. The CDR3 here is CAPSGVSYNEQSF. CDR3 nucleotides: TGTGCCCCTAGCGGAGTCTCCTACAATGAGCAGTCCTTC.

This clone was seen only a few times. The chain carries TRBV19 and TRBJ1-6; tentatively, D is TRBD1 (6 bases). Trimming shortened V by 4 bases and J by 8 bases, and 15 bases separated the two germline ends. Germline lookup yields CDR1 LNHDA and CDR2 SQIVND (reference sequence). This CDR3 is 15 amino acids long. CDR3: CASSTRTGFDSPLHF. The CDR3 DNA sequence: TGTGCCAGTAGTACCCGAACAGGGTTCGATTCACCCCTCCACTTT. Variable domain in full (rest from reference TRBV19 and TRBJ1-6): DGGITQSPKYLFRKEGQNVTLSCEQNLNHDAMYWYRQDPGQGLRLIYYSQIVNDFQKGDIAEGYSVSREKKESFPLTVTSAQKNPTAFYLCASSTRTGFDSPLHFGNGTRLTVT.

Comment on this clone: The conserved phenylalanine or tryptophan normally closing the CDR3 is absent here, so this likely arose from a read error. The DNA is omitted, as the CDR3 cannot be located on it reliably, and the CDR3 follows TCRdb's listing. The CDR3 reads CASRLITGEYSYEQHL. The chain is built from TRBV5-1 and TRBJ2-7; the D call of TRBD1 is as the table states it, not checked on the DNA. Per the germline V gene, CDR1 is SGHRS and CDR2 is YFSETQ. The CDR3 is made up of 16 amino acids, end residues included.

The rearrangement joins TRBV20-1 to TRBJ2-7; 13 nucleotides agree with TRBD2. The junction had 6 bases not matched to a gene; V was cut back by 6 bases and J by 7 bases. Germline CDR1 DFQATT, CDR2 SNEGSKA (reference sequence). The CDR3 runs to 13 residues. CDR3 in DNA: TGCAGTGCCGGGACTAGCGGGACGGGGGAGCAGTACTTC. As protein: CSAGTSGTGEQYF.

This clone was detected a few times. The chain carries TRBV12-3 or TRBV12-4 and TRBJ2-7; D might be TRBD2 (5 bases). This CDR3 comprises 12 residues. The V end lost 6 bases, the J end lost 6 bases, and 12 bases lay between the germline ends. The CDR3 DNA reads as TGTGCCAGCAGCTCGGACTCCCTCGAGCAGTACTTC. Protein product: CASSSDSLEQYF.